The 23 T cell receptor beta chains listed next were all sequenced from one sample in a study of blood T cell repertoires in COVID-19. Clones were read by immunoSEQ multiplex PCR, and TCRdb kept only the in-frame ones, dropping some. The data hold around 70,000 clones, with over 65% observed a single time. Sequenced material: peripheral blood. Source of these receptors: a human donor in a cohort sampled during active COVID-19.

CDR3 sequence (DNA): TGTGCCAGTATGGGGGCGAATTACAATGAGCAGTTCTTC. Protein: CASMGANYNEQFF. The chain recombines TRBV19 with TRBJ2-1, with D possibly matching TRBD1 (6 bases). The ends were cut back, 7 bases at V and 4 bases at J, with 11 bases in the middle. This CDR3 spans 13 amino acids. Looked up from germline, CDR1 is LNHDA and CDR2 is SQIVND (reference sequence).

The chain joins TRBV4-3 to TRBJ2-3; D unclear. Per the germline V gene, CDR1 is LGHNA and CDR2 is YSLEER. This CDR3 comprises 17 residues. The germline V and J ends were trimmed by 0 bases and 1 base, with 14 bases remaining between them. DNA for the CDR3: TGCGCCAGCAGCCAAGATTCGGCTAGAATACGCACAGATACGCAGTATTTT. Encoded protein: CASSQDSARIRTDTQYF.

The rearrangement joins TRBV14 to TRBJ2-2; 9 bases align to TRBD2. V lost 2 bases, J lost 4 bases, and 11 bases stayed unmatched. Germline CDR1 and CDR2: SGHDN and FVKESK. The CDR3 is made up of 18 amino acids. The CDR3, as DNA: TGTGCCAGCAGCCAACCTAGCGGGGCCACAAAAGGCACCGGGGAGCTGTTTTTT. Its translation: CASSQPSGATKGTGELFF. Looking up the rest from reference TRBV14 and TRBJ2-2 gives the full variable domain: EAGVTQFPSHSVIEKGQTVTLRCDPISGHDNLYWYRRVMGKEIKFLLHFVKESKQDESGMPNNRFLAERTGGTYSTLKVQPAELEDSGVYFCASSQPSGATKGTGELFFGEGSRLTVL.

The chain employs TRBV5-5 and TRBJ2-1, with 7 bases aligning to TRBD2. Germline values: CDR1 SGHKS, CDR2 YYEKEE (reference sequence). The CDR3 sequence is 15 residues long. V gave up 6 bases and J gave up 9 bases; unmatched junction bases: 15. The CDR3 protein is CASTLWTGEGSEQFF. CDR3 nucleotides: TGTGCCAGCACCCTATGGACGGGGGAGGGTAGTGAGCAGTTCTTC.

The genes are TRBV24-1 and TRBJ1-4, with 7 bases lining up with TRBD1. The CDR3 length is 16 residues. Losses at the gene ends were 3 bases for V and 7 bases for J; bases not matched to a gene: 10. Looked up from germline, CDR1 is KGHDR and CDR2 is SFDVKD. CDR3 in DNA: TGTGCCACCAGTGATCAGACCGGGACAGAGACTGAAAAACTGTTTTTT. This codes for CATSDQTGTETEKLFF.

The rearrangement joins TRBV5-4 to TRBJ1-1, with a tentative D call TRBD1 (5 bases). The V end lost 1 base, the J end lost 0 bases, and 16 bases lay between the germline ends. The CDR3 totals 17 residues. Germline lookup yields CDR1 SGHNT and CDR2 YYREEE (reference sequence). The CDR3 region is CASSLFGIGAMNTEAFF. In DNA form, the CDR3 reads TGTGCCAGCAGCTTGTTTGGGATAGGGGCTATGAACACTGAAGCTTTCTTT.

This chain connects TRBV19 to TRBJ1-5; 8 bases align to TRBD1. This CDR3 is built from 15 residues. The germline gives CDR1 LNHDA, CDR2 SQIVND (reference sequence). V trimming: 4 bases; J trimming: 6 bases; junction bases outside the gene matches: 8. CDR3 region: CASSSSGGEVQPQHF. The DNA for the CDR3 is TGTGCCAGTAGTAGTTCAGGGGGCGAAGTTCAGCCCCAGCATTTT.

This clone was counted at least ten times. The chain combines TRBV6-6 with TRBJ1-4; the D gene is possibly TRBD1 (6 bases). The V end was cut by 6 bases, the J end by 6 bases, with 14 bases between. Germline lookup yields CDR1 MNHNY and CDR2 SVGAGI (reference sequence). This CDR3 is built from 14 residues. In nucleotides, the CDR3 is TGTGCCAGCAGCGACGACAGGTTTGATGAAAAACTGTTTTTT. Translated, it gives CASSDDRFDEKLFF.

This rearrangement joins TRBV10-3 to TRBJ2-5; 7 positions match TRBD1. V lost 0 bases, J lost 0 bases, and 7 bases stayed unmatched. The CDR3 length is 17 residues. CDR1 is ENHRY and CDR2 is SYGVKD in the germline V gene. The CDR3 DNA is TGTGCCATCAGTGAGTCTCGAGGGGGCGATAACCAAGAGACCCAGTACTTC. Its protein product is CAISESRGGDNQETQYF.

V gene TRBV5-1 combines with J gene TRBJ2-1, with TRBD2 matching 10 bases. In germline, CDR1 is SGHRS, CDR2 YFSETQ. Unmatched junction bases numbered 5, after V lost 1 base and J lost 7 bases. The CDR3 length is 15 residues. DNA of the CDR3: TGCGCCAGCAGCTTGTTTAGCGGGGGGTTTAATGAGCAGTTCTTC. This translates into CASSLFSGGFNEQFF. Full variable domain (rest looked up from reference TRBV5-1 and TRBJ2-1): KAGVTQTPRYLIKTRGQQVTLSCSPISGHRSVSWYQQTPGQGLQFLFEYFSETQRNKGNFPGRFSGRQFSNSRSEMNVSTLELGDSALYLCASSLFSGGFNEQFFGPGTRLTVL.

The CDR3 loop reads CASSIVLAGGYNEQFF. The CDR3 coding sequence is TGTGCCAGTAGTATAGTACTAGCGGGAGGGTACAATGAGCAGTTCTTC. The chain links TRBV19 to TRBJ2-1, with 13 positions matching TRBD2. The germline V gene encodes CDR1 LNHDA and CDR2 SQIVND (reference sequence). The CDR3 loop spans 16 amino acids. V was clipped by 1 base and J by 4 bases; unmatched bases: 1.

The gene calls are TRBV5-6 and TRBJ2-5, with D maybe TRBD2 (6 bases). The length of the CDR3 is 14 residues. Between the trimmed V and J ends, which lost 4 bases and 3 bases, there was a span of 13 bases. The V gene's germline CDR1 is SGHDT and CDR2 YYEEEE. The CDR3 nucleotides are TGTGCCAGCAGCCCGGGGACTCCCGAAGAGACCCAGTACTTC. Protein sequence: CASSPGTPEETQYF. The whole variable domain, remainder taken from reference TRBV5-6 and TRBJ2-5, is DAGVTQSPTHLIKTRGQQVTLRCSPKSGHDTVSWYQQALGQGPQFIFQYYEEEERQRGNFPDRFSGHQFPNYSSELNVNALLLGDSALYLCASSPGTPEETQYFGPGTRLLVL.

The V call is TRBV14, the J call TRBJ2-5; 11 bases match TRBD2. Trimming took 0 bases from V and 4 from J; bases not matched to a gene: 4. Germline V gene data show CDR1 as SGHDN and CDR2 as FVKESK. This CDR3 has 16 residues. CDR3 nucleotides: TGTGCCAGCAGCCAAGATGTCCTAGCGGGAGGAGAGACCCAGTACTTC. As protein: CASSQDVLAGGETQYF.

Written as DNA, the CDR3 is TGTGCCAGCAGCGTAACTGACAGGGGAACCGGGGAGCTGTTTTTT. Translation: CASSVTDRGTGELFF. This chain connects TRBV6-6 to TRBJ2-2, with 8 bases aligning to TRBD1. CDR1 and CDR2 from the germline V gene are MNHNY and SVGAGI (reference sequence). The CDR3 is made up of 15 amino acids. Trimming cost V 6 bases and J 5 bases; bases outside gene matches: 8.

This CDR3 reads CASSLGLAAYEQYF. DNA for the CDR3: TGTGCCAGCAGCTTAGGGCTAGCGGCCTACGAGCAGTACTTC. This sequence joins TRBV11-2 and TRBJ2-7; TRBD2 agrees at 7 bases. CDR3 size: 14 residues. Trimming took 1 base from V and 2 from J; bases not matched to a gene: 2. Germline CDR1 SGHAT, CDR2 FQNNGV. Complete variable domain (other parts from reference TRBV11-2 and TRBJ2-7): EAGVAQSPRYKIIEKRQSVAFWCNPISGHATLYWYQQILGQGPKLLIQFQNNGVVDDSQLPKDRFSAERLKGVDSTLKIQPAKLEDSAVYLCASSLGLAAYEQYFGPGTRLTVT.

In its sample, this clone was seen once. V usage is TRBV5-6 and J usage is TRBJ2-7; D possibly corresponds to TRBD2 (5 bases). The V gene lost 6 bases and the J gene lost 1 base, with 14 bases spanning the gap. Looked up from germline, CDR1 is SGHDT and CDR2 is YYEEEE. The CDR3 is 14 residues long. The CDR3 sequence: CASTRSGDSYEQYF. The CDR3 nucleotides are TGTGCCAGCACCCGGTCCGGGGATTCCTACGAGCAGTACTTC.

The chain combines TRBV28 with TRBJ2-3, with D unresolved. Trimming took off 6 bases at V and 4 bases at J, with 8 bases between the two ends. Germline CDR1 reads MDHEN; CDR2 reads SYDVKM. The CDR3 is 12 residues long. The CDR3 DNA follows: TGTGCCAGCAGGGAGCGAGCAGATACGCAGTATTTT. This codes for CASRERADTQYF.

This clone was counted once. The rearrangement links TRBV7-2 to TRBJ2-1; 9 bases are shared with TRBD2. V lost 5 bases and J lost 16; bases outside the gene matches: 18. The CDR3 has 15 residues. Germline-derived CDR1 and CDR2 are SGHTA and FQGNSA. The DNA for the CDR3 is TGTGCCAGCAGCCCGAGAGGTCCAGGCGGGGGGGCCAGTTTCTTC. The encoded protein is CASSPRGPGGGASFF.

The gene calls are TRBV7-9 and TRBJ1-4, with TRBD1 as a possible D gene (6 bases). Germline V gives CDR1 SEHNR, CDR2 FQNEAQ (reference sequence). This CDR3 comprises 14 residues. Trimming pared 0 bases from V and 8 bases from J, leaving 10 bases between. The CDR3 is CASSLAGGVEKLFF. The CDR3 DNA sequence: TGTGCCAGCAGCTTAGCAGGGGGGGTCGAAAAACTGTTTTTT. Using reference TRBV7-9 and TRBJ1-4 for the parts outside the CDR3, the full variable domain is DTGVSQNPRHKITKRGQNVTFRCDPISEHNRLYWYRQTLGQGPEFLTYFQNEAQLEKSRLLSDRFSAERPKGSFSTLEIQRTEQGDSAMYLCASSLAGGVEKLFFGSGTQLSVL.

The V call is TRBV7-9, the J call TRBJ1-2; 9 nucleotides match TRBD1. V was pared by 5 bases and J by 3 bases, with 10 bases of the junction left unmatched. The CDR3 is 16 residues long. Germline V gene data show CDR1 as SEHNR and CDR2 as FQNEAQ (reference sequence). The CDR3 here is CASSLGQGNRDYGYTF. In DNA form, the CDR3 reads TGTGCCAGCAGCCTGGGACAGGGAAATCGGGACTATGGCTACACCTTC.

The gene calls are TRBV6-5 and TRBJ1-4; 7 nucleotides line up with TRBD1. J was trimmed by 8 bases and V by 3 bases; bases with no gene match: 9. CDR3 length: 15 residues. Germline assignment: CDR1 MNHEY and CDR2 SVGAGI. This CDR3 is CASSYRGGDSEKLFF. CDR3 in DNA: TGTGCCAGCAGTTATCGTGGAGGGGACAGCGAAAAACTGTTTTTT.

The gene calls are TRBV6-6 and TRBJ2-3; unclear D gene. CDR3 length: 14 amino acids. V lost 2 bases, J lost 10 bases, and 16 bases lay in between. The V gene's germline CDR1 is MNHNY and CDR2 SVGAGI (reference sequence). The CDR3 DNA reads as TGTGCCAGCAGTTACGGTTTAGAAGACCGGGCGCAGTATTTT. Its protein is CASSYGLEDRAQYF.

The chain combines TRBV28 with TRBJ2-3; possibly TRBD1 for D (5 bases). This CDR3 has 13 residues. Trimming took off 5 bases at V and 2 bases at J, with 8 bases between the two ends. CDR1 is MDHEN, CDR2 SYDVKM, per germline. This CDR3 reads CASSLTDTDTQYF. The DNA for the CDR3 is TGTGCCAGCAGTCTGACAGACACAGATACGCAGTATTTT.